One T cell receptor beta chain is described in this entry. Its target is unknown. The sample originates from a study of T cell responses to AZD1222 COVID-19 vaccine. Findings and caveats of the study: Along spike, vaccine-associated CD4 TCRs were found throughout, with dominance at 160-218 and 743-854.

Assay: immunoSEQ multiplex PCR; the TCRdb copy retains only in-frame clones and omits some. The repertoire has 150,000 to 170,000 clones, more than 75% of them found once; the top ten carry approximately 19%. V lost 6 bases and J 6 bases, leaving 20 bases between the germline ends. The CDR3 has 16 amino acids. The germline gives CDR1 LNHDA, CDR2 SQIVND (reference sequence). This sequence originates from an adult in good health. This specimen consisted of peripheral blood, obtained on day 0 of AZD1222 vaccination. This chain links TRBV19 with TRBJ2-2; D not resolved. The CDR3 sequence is CASRTRLGHQAGELFF. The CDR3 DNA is TGTGCCAGTAGAACCCGCCTTGGCCACCAAGCCGGGGAGCTGTTTTTT.